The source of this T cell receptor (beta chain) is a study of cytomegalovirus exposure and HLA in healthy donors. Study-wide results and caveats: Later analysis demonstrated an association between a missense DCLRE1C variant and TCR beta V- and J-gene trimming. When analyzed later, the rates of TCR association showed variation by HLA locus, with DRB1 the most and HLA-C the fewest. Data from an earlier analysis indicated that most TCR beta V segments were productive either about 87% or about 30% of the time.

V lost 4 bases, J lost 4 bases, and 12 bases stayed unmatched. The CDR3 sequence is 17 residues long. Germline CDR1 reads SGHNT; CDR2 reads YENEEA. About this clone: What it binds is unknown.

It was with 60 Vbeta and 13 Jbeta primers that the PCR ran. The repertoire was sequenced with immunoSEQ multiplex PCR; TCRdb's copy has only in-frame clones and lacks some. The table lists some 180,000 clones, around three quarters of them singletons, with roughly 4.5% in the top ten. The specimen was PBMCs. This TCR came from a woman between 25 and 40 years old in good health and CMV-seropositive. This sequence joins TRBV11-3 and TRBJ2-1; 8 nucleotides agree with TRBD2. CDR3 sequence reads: CASSSMRSSGRYNEQFF. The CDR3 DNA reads TGTGCCAGCAGCTCAATGAGGTCTAGCGGGCGTTACAATGAGCAGTTCTTC.